The clone carrying this T cell receptor (beta chain) appeared a single time. Its target is not known. The CDR3 has 13 amino acids. Per the germline V gene, CDR1 is WSHSY and CDR2 is SAAADI. Between the trimmed V and J ends, which lost 7 bases and 4 bases, there was a span of 10 bases. This sample is part of a study of T cell responses to AZD1222 COVID-19 vaccine. Method: immunoSEQ multiplex PCR; TCRdb's copy keeps in-frame clones and lacks some. The table records approximately 92,000 clones, over 80% of them present only once. Study conclusions and caveats: Targets within unmutated variant regions were reportedly found for nearly half of spike-specific TCRs.

The sequences come from peripheral blood, collected on day 0 of AZD1222 vaccination. This rearrangement joins TRBV10-2 to TRBJ1-4, with D perhaps TRBD1 (5 bases). This clonotype was sampled from an adult in good health. The CDR3 nucleotides are TGCGCCAGCAAACGGGGGGATAATGAAAAACTGTTTTTT. Its translation: CASKRGDNEKLFF.